A single sample gave rise to the 7 T cell receptor beta chains below, sequenced in a study of vaccination effects on CD4 cells after COVID-19. After expansion with viral peptide pools in the ViraFEST assay, antigen-specific CD4+ T cells were sequenced. CD4+ T cell isolation took place after less than 13 days of culture. PCR showed that the person got SARS-CoV-2 infection at some point between March and December 2020. Profiled with immunoSEQ multiplex PCR; TCRdb holds only in-frame clones, not every one. The table includes more than 15,000 clones, around 74% detected once. These TCRs' antigens remain unknown. The material was CD4+ T cells from PBMCs cultured with SARS-CoV-2 spike peptides, obtained before COVID-19 vaccination. The origin of the receptors is a human donor who had a prior SARS-CoV-2 infection.

The rearrangement joins TRBV19 to TRBJ2-4; maybe TRBD1 (5 bases). The CDR3 runs 15 residues. V dropped 4 bases and J dropped 0 bases, with 10 bases sitting between them. The germline gives CDR1 LNHDA, CDR2 SQIVND (reference sequence). CDR3 nucleotides: TGTGCCAGTAGTACCTCAGGGATAGCCAAAAACATTCAGTACTTC. It translates to CASSTSGIAKNIQYF.

The chain employs TRBV11-3 and TRBJ2-1; the D gene is possibly TRBD1 (5 bases). Germline values: CDR1 SGHNT, CDR2 YENEEA. The CDR3 contains 13 residues. Between the trimmed V and J ends, which lost 5 bases and 10 bases, there was a span of 15 bases. The CDR3 here is CASSLQGREEQFF. The CDR3 DNA follows: TGTGCCAGCAGCCTCCAGGGTCGAGAGGAGCAGTTCTTC.

The chain combines TRBV4-1 with TRBJ1-4; 7 bases are a match to TRBD1. Germline V gene lookup returns CDR1 MGHRA and CDR2 YSYEKL. V shed 0 bases and J 2 bases; nucleotides not matched to a gene: 0. This CDR3 has 15 residues. The CDR3 sequence: CASSQETGTNEKLFF. The CDR3, as DNA: TGCGCCAGCAGCCAAGAGACAGGGACTAATGAAAAACTGTTTTTT.

Sample share makes this clone medium-sized (0.01 to 0.1%). The chain combines TRBV7-2 with TRBJ1-2; TRBD1 might be the D (5 bases). Germline lookup yields CDR1 SGHTA and CDR2 FQGNSA. The CDR3 consists of 17 residues. V was shortened by 5 bases and J by 0 bases, with 19 bases between the two germline ends. CDR3 sequence (DNA): TGTGCCAGCAGCCATATCTACAACAGGCAAACTAACTATGGCTACACCTTC. Protein: CASSHIYNRQTNYGYTF.

V gene TRBV7-8 combines with J gene TRBJ2-7; D call uncertain. The CDR3 is made up of 11 amino acids. Trimming cost V 5 bases and J 2 bases, with 4 bases left between them. Looked up from germline, CDR1 is SGHVS and CDR2 is FQNEAQ. In nucleotides, the CDR3 is TGTGCCAGCAGCCCCGCCTACGAGCAGTACTTC. It is translated as CASSPAYEQYF. The full variable domain, rest sourced from reference TRBV7-8 and TRBJ2-7, is GAGVSQSPRYKVAKRGQDVALRCDPISGHVSLFWYQQALGQGPEFLTYFQNEAQLDKSGLPSDRFFAERPEGSVSTLKIQRTQQEDSAVYLCASSPAYEQYFGPGTRLTVT.

The chain couples TRBV7-2 to TRBJ2-5; the D gene is possibly TRBD1 (6 bases). V was pared by 5 bases and J by 5 bases, with 18 bases between. Per germline, CDR1 SGHTA and CDR2 FQGNSA. The CDR3 contains 15 residues. The CDR3 region has the DNA TGTGCCAGCAGCCAATACCCAGGGGTGTGGGAGACCCAGTACTTC. Protein: CASSQYPGVWETQYF.

The chain has TRBV5-1 and TRBJ2-7; TRBD1 aligns across 7 bases. This CDR3 comprises 13 residues. V was pared by 0 bases and J by 11 bases, with 8 bases of the junction left unmatched. From germline, CDR1 is SGHRS and CDR2 YFSETQ. The DNA for the CDR3 is TGCGCCAGCAGCTTGGCTCGGCAGGGGGACAAGTACTTC. This encodes CASSLARQGDKYF.